This T cell receptor beta chain comes out of a study of blood T cell repertoires in COVID-19. Study-wide background: Both acute and convalescent COVID-19 samples were obtained from the United States, Italy and Spain.

V was trimmed by 4 bases and J by 1 base, leaving 11 bases between them. Germline V gene lookup returns CDR1 SGHRS and CDR2 YFSETQ. This CDR3 has 14 residues. Clinical history as reported by participants underpinned cohort assignment. All recovered Cohort 3 donors got two negative PCRs, got clearance, or saw symptom resolution. Assay used: immunoSEQ multiplex PCR; TCRdb lists only in-frame clones, some missing. This table has fewer than 350,000 clones, 87% appearing once. The TCR originated in a woman aged 40 to 50 who had recovered from COVID-19. The chain has TRBV5-1 and TRBJ1-1; no reliable D call. Sequencing input: PBMCs or T cells enriched from blood (not recorded which). The CDR3 DNA reads as TGCGCCAGCAGCCGGTCAATACCGAACACTGAAGCTTTCTTT. It encodes CASSRSIPNTEAFF.